The rows below give T cell receptor beta chains drawn from one sample of a study of cytomegalovirus exposure and HLA in healthy donors. Clones were sequenced by immunoSEQ multiplex PCR, and TCRdb holds only the in-frame ones, with some missing. The data show roughly 72,000 clones, with 79% seen just once and about 20% held by the top ten. Sequencing was performed on PBMCs. The receptor source for this set is a middle-aged woman in good health and CMV-seropositive. Each CDR3 is given with its conserved first and last residue. A D gene is named only where the DNA matches it firmly. A row's size may be missing; if present it is once, few, many or a size class.

j_call	d_call	clone_size	v_call	cdr3_nt	cdr3_aa
TRBJ2-7	NA	NA	TRBV2	TGTGCCAGCAGGAATAGCGCGTCCTACGAGCAGTACTTC	CASRNSASYEQYF
TRBJ2-1	NA	NA	TRBV5-5	TGTGCCAGCAGCCACAGGACAGCCAATGAGCAGTTCTTC	CASSHRTANEQFF
TRBJ2-3	TRBD2	NA	TRBV10-1	TGCGCCAGCAGACTGACTAGCGGGGGCACGGATACGCAGTATTTT	CASRLTSGGTDTQYF
TRBJ2-2	NA	NA	TRBV28	TGTGCCAGCAGTTTATCCCACGGGGAGCTGTTTTTT	CASSLSHGELFF
TRBJ2-2	NA	NA	TRBV6-5	TGTGCCAGCACTTCATACAGGTCGAACACCGGGGAGCTGTTTTTT	CASTSYRSNTGELFF
TRBJ2-7	NA	NA	TRBV19	TGTGCCAGCAGAGGGATGTCCCGGGGAGATAACGAGCAGTACTTC	CASRGMSRGDNEQYF
TRBJ1-4	TRBD1	once	TRBV2	TGTGCCAGCAGTTCGGGACAGCTTAATGAAAAACTGTTTTTT	CASSSGQLNEKLFF
TRBJ2-7	NA	NA	TRBV13	TGTGCCAGCAGCCGCCAGTTATACGAGCAGTACTTC	CASSRQLYEQYF
TRBJ2-3	TRBD2	NA	TRBV6-4	TGTGCCAGCAGTATACTAGCGGGAAGCACAGATACGCAGTATTTT	CASSILAGSTDTQYF
TRBJ2-7	TRBD1	NA	TRBV27	TGTGCCAGCAGTTTGGAGAAATGGGACAGCCTCCCCTACGAGCAGTACTTC	CASSLEKWDSLPYEQYF
TRBJ2-7	TRBD2	NA	TRBV2	TGTGCCAGCAGTGAATGGGGTGCAGGGGATTGGCTAGCGGGAGGGTTCCACGAGCAGTACTTC	CASSEWGAGDWLAGGFHEQYF
TRBJ1-2	NA	NA	TRBV9	TGTGCCAGCAGCGTAGAAGGGGCGCGGAGCTATGGCTACACCTTC	CASSVEGARSYGYTF
TRBJ1-2	NA	NA	TRBV19	TGTGCCAGTAGTATAGATGTACAGGGCAACTATGGCTACACCTTC	CASSIDVQGNYGYTF
TRBJ2-3	TRBD2	NA	TRBV6-1	TGTGCCAGCAGTGCGGCTAGCGGCCGCACAGATACGCAGTATTTT	CASSAASGRTDTQYF
TRBJ2-7	NA	few	TRBV4-1	TGCGCCAGCAGCCAAGAGATTAGCGACTACGAGCAGTACTTC	CASSQEISDYEQYF
TRBJ2-7	NA	NA	TRBV29-1	TGCAGCGCTGAAGCCCGCTACGAGCAGTACTTC	CSAEARYEQYF
TRBJ2-4	NA	once	TRBV10-1	TGCGCCACCGTTTGGCAGGAGAAGACAAAGGGGGCCAAAAACATTCAGTACTTC	CATVWQEKTKGAKNIQYF
TRBJ2-1	NA	NA	TRBV6-5	TGTGCCAGCTCCACCTACAATGAGCAGTTCTTC	CASSTYNEQFF
TRBJ1-4	NA	NA	TRBV6-1	TGTGCCAGCAGTGAATCCTCGGGATCAACTAATGAAAAACTGTTTTTT	CASSESSGSTNEKLFF
TRBJ2-7	TRBD1	NA	TRBV5-1	TGCGCCAGCAGCTTGGTTCAGGGGGCCCGTTACGAGCAGTACTTC	CASSLVQGARYEQYF
TRBJ2-5	TRBD2	NA	TRBV5-1	TGCGCCAGCAGCTTCATAGCGGGGGAGCAAGAGACCCAGTACTTC	CASSFIAGEQETQYF
TRBJ1-6	NA	NA	TRBV6-1	TGTGCCAGCAGTGAAGGAGGGCGGGGGACTTCACCCCTCCACTTT	CASSEGGRGTSPLHF
TRBJ2-5	NA	NA	TRBV6-1	TGTGCCAGTTCGGCTAATTACGGGGAGACCCAGTACTTC	CASSANYGETQYF
TRBJ1-5	TRBD1	NA	TRBV5-1	TGCGCCAGCAGCTTGGGACAGGGGGCAGGTCAGCCCCAGCATTTT	CASSLGQGAGQPQHF
TRBJ1-1	NA	few	TRBV29-1	TGCAGCGTTGAAGGCTTTGGGCGGGGGGACACTGAAGCTTTCTTT	CSVEGFGRGDTEAFF
TRBJ1-3	NA	medium-sized	TRBV6-6	TGTGCCAGCTTTAGTGGCTCTGGAAACACCATATATTTT	CASFSGSGNTIYF
TRBJ1-2	NA	NA	TRBV30	TGTGCCTGGAAGGACAGACGCTATGGCTACACCTTC	CAWKDRRYGYTF
TRBJ1-1	TRBD1	once	TRBV9	TGTGCCAGCAGCGTAGCTGGGACAGGGAGGACTGAAGCTTTCTTT	CASSVAGTGRTEAFF
TRBJ2-5	TRBD1	NA	TRBV28	TGTGCCAGCAGTGACAGGGTCCAAGAGACCCAGTACTTC	CASSDRVQETQYF
TRBJ2-5	TRBD2	NA	TRBV7-2	TGTGCCAGCAGCTTAAATAGCGGGAGGTCCATAAAGACCCAGTACTTC	CASSLNSGRSIKTQYF
TRBJ1-1	NA	NA	TRBV5-1	TGCGCCAGCAGCTTGATCCAGTCGGGCACTGAAGCTTTCTTT	CASSLIQSGTEAFF
TRBJ2-3	TRBD2	few	TRBV5-1	TGCGCCAGCAGCCGCAGCGATAGCGGGGGCACAGATACGCAGTATTTT	CASSRSDSGGTDTQYF
TRBJ2-7	NA	few	TRBV27	TGTGCCAGCAGTTGGAGAAGTCGAGGCGACGAGCAGTACTTC	CASSWRSRGDEQYF
TRBJ1-6	TRBD1	NA	TRBV30	TGTGCCTGGGACAGGGCTAATTCACCCCTCCACTTT	CAWDRANSPLHF
TRBJ1-1	NA	NA	TRBV5-1	TGCGCCAGCAGCTCCCAGGGTCACACGAACACTGAAGCTTTCTTT	CASSSQGHTNTEAFF
TRBJ1-1	TRBD1	NA	TRBV7-9	TGTGCCAGCAGCTTCGGGACAGGAGAGTATGCTGAAGCTTTCTTT	CASSFGTGEYAEAFF
TRBJ1-2	TRBD1	NA	TRBV5-6	TGTGCCAGCAGGCCTGGACAGGGGGTAGGGGGCTACACCTTC	CASRPGQGVGGYTF
TRBJ2-2	TRBD2	few	TRBV7-8	TGTGCCAGCAGCAAAAGTCTAGCGGGAGGTTCGTCGGGCACCGGGGAGCTGTTTTTT	CASSKSLAGGSSGTGELFF
TRBJ2-7	TRBD1	NA	TRBV13	TGTGCCAGCAGCCAACAAACGAAGACAGGGCGACGCTACGAGCAGTACTTC	CASSQQTKTGRRYEQYF
TRBJ1-1	NA	few	TRBV30	TGTGCCTGGAGGTTCAAAGGTAGGGGCCAGGACACTGAAGCTTTCTTT	CAWRFKGRGQDTEAFF
TRBJ2-1	TRBD1	NA	TRBV19	TGTGCCAGTAGTATGACAGGGAACAACAATGAGCAGTTCTTC	CASSMTGNNNEQFF
TRBJ2-5	NA	NA	TRBV5-1	TGCGCCAGCAGCTTCGCAGGAGGAGAAGAGACCCAGTACTTC	CASSFAGGEETQYF